These 17 T cell receptor beta chains were all obtained from the same sample, sequenced in a study of blood T cell repertoires in COVID-19. Generated by immunoSEQ multiplex PCR, the TCRdb table keeps only in-frame clones and is missing some. This table has 350,000 to 450,000 clones, 87% appearing once. The sequencing input was peripheral blood. Every receptor here comes from a woman aged 55-75 years with COVID-19, enrolled during active disease.

The chain uses TRBV7-2 and TRBJ2-5; 8 bases agree with TRBD1. CDR1 and CDR2 (germline): SGHTA, FQGNSA. V lost 5 bases to trimming and J lost 6 bases; unmatched junction nucleotides: 11. This CDR3 has 15 residues. The CDR3 DNA follows: TGTGCCAGCAGCGCAGGGGGCTCTACCAGAAAGACCCAGTACTTC. It specifies CASSAGGSTRKTQYF. The variable domain in full, completed from reference TRBV7-2 and TRBJ2-5, reads GAGVSQSPSNKVTEKGKDVELRCDPISGHTALYWYRQSLGQGLEFLIYFQGNSAPDKSGLPSDRFSAERTGGSVSTLTIQRTQQEDSAVYLCASSAGGSTRKTQYFGPGTRLLVL.

The chain combines TRBV2 with TRBJ2-5, with D unresolved. The germline CDR1 and CDR2 sequences are SNHLY and FYNNEI. There are 13 residues in the CDR3. V was pared by 7 bases and J by 4 bases, with 13 bases between. Here the CDR3 reads CASTERVSETQYF. The CDR3 DNA sequence: TGTGCCAGCACCGAACGGGTCTCAGAGACCCAGTACTTC.

The gene calls are TRBV7-3 and TRBJ2-2, with 7 bases that match TRBD2. V was clipped by 7 bases and J by 7 bases; unmatched bases: 9. This CDR3 spans 14 amino acids. The germline CDR1 and CDR2 sequences are SGHTA and FQGTGA. In DNA, the CDR3 is TGTGCCAGCACTTCCGGGGGGTATAGCGGGGAGCTGTTTTTT. Its protein product is CASTSGGYSGELFF.

This clone was counted only a few times. The chain is built from TRBV7-9 and TRBJ1-2; D gene uncertain. From germline, CDR1 is SEHNR and CDR2 FQNEAQ (reference sequence). This CDR3 has 13 residues. Trimming left V 1 base short and J 4 bases short, with 7 bases between. The CDR3 sequence is CASSLVEIYGYTF. Here the CDR3 DNA reads TGTGCCAGCAGCTTAGTAGAGATCTATGGCTACACCTTC.

This chain's CDR3 is CASSPPAGRDEKLFF. Here the CDR3 DNA reads TGTGCCAGCTCACCCCCTGCAGGGAGGGACGAAAAACTGTTTTTT. The chain has TRBV18 and TRBJ1-4, with D possibly TRBD1 on 5 matching bases. V was pared by 3 bases and J by 8 bases, with 16 bases between. The CDR3 has 15 amino acids. Looked up from germline, CDR1 is KGHSH and CDR2 is LQKENI. The variable domain in full, with the rest retrieved from reference TRBV18 and TRBJ1-4, is NAGVMQNPRHLVRRRGQEARLRCSPMKGHSHVYWYRQLPEEGLKFMVYLQKENIIDESGMPKERFSAEFPKEGPSILRIQQVVRGDSAAYFCASSPPAGRDEKLFFGSGTQLSVL.

The chain combines TRBV19 with TRBJ1-1; D not resolved. The germline V and J ends were trimmed by 6 bases and 7 bases, with 15 bases remaining between them. The CDR3 sequence is 13 residues long. Per germline, CDR1 LNHDA and CDR2 SQIVND (reference sequence). The CDR3 DNA reads as TGTGCCAGTAGGGCAGTCGATCGTGGTGAAGCTTTCTTT. This codes for CASRAVDRGEAFF.

This chain connects TRBV5-1 to TRBJ1-2; 8 nucleotides agree with TRBD1. CDR1 SGHRS and CDR2 YFSETQ come from the germline V gene. Germline trimming cut 4 bases from V and 1 base from J; bases unmatched to any gene: 6. The CDR3 is 15 amino acids. The CDR3 DNA reads as TGCGCCAGCAGCCTGGGGACAGGACTTAACTATGGCTACACCTTC. Translated, it gives CASSLGTGLNYGYTF. The full variable domain, its missing parts supplied by reference TRBV5-1 and TRBJ1-2, is KAGVTQTPRYLIKTRGQQVTLSCSPISGHRSVSWYQQTPGQGLQFLFEYFSETQRNKGNFPGRFSGRQFSNSRSEMNVSTLELGDSALYLCASSLGTGLNYGYTFGSGTRLTVV.

This clone showed up just a few times. The rearrangement links TRBV10-1 to TRBJ1-2; TRBD1 agrees at 8 bases. The CDR3 has 16 amino acids. Trimming at V came to 2 bases and at J to 8 bases, leaving 13 bases not matched to a gene. CDR1 WNHNN and CDR2 SYGVQD come from the germline V gene (reference sequence). The CDR3 reads CASSEDWDRLYKGYTF. CDR3 in DNA: TGCGCCAGCAGTGAGGATTGGGACAGGCTGTATAAAGGCTACACCTTC.

The chain is built from TRBV19 and TRBJ1-1; a weak D match, TRBD1 (5 bases). From germline, CDR1 is LNHDA and CDR2 SQIVND (reference sequence). Trimming took off 3 bases at V and 8 bases at J, with 13 bases between the two ends. The CDR3 consists of 13 residues. CDR3 residues: CASSMTVRSEAFF. The CDR3 DNA reads as TGTGCCAGTAGTATGACAGTTAGAAGCGAAGCTTTCTTT.

V and J are TRBV19 and TRBJ1-2; D not certain. CDR3 size: 12 residues. Deletions cut 4 bases from V and 4 bases from J, with 7 bases between. In germline, CDR1 is LNHDA, CDR2 SQIVND (reference sequence). The CDR3: CASSRQFYGYTF. In nucleotides, the CDR3 is TGTGCCAGTAGTAGGCAGTTCTATGGCTACACCTTC.

The chain has TRBV19 and TRBJ2-1; 7 bases fit TRBD1. Trimming took 7 bases from V and 0 from J; bases not matched to a gene: 3. Germline CDR1 and CDR2: LNHDA and SQIVND (reference sequence). The CDR3 runs to 14 residues. The CDR3 reads CASTRDSSYNEQFF. In DNA, the CDR3 is TGTGCCAGTACGAGGGACAGCTCCTACAATGAGCAGTTCTTC.

This clone has a single count. The chain employs TRBV29-1 and TRBJ1-2; D perhaps matches TRBD1 (6 bases). The germline CDR1 and CDR2 sequences are SQVTM and ANQGSEA. The CDR3 covers 13 residues. V gave up 3 bases and J gave up 5 bases, with 13 bases separating them. The CDR3 coding sequence is TGCAGCGTTGAGTCCGACAGGCTGTATGGCTACACCTTC. This codes for CSVESDRLYGYTF.

J is TRBJ1-1 and V is TRBV28; TRBD1 is a possible D gene (5 bases). The CDR3 runs to 14 residues. CDR1 and CDR2 (germline): MDHEN, SYDVKM. Trimming left V 2 bases short and J 1 base short, with 8 bases between. The CDR3 loop reads CASSLQGPNTEAFF. In nucleotides, the CDR3 is TGTGCCAGCAGTTTACAGGGTCCGAACACTGAAGCTTTCTTT.

The chain couples TRBV27 to TRBJ1-2, with 8 bases identical to TRBD1. Germline-derived CDR1 and CDR2 are MNHEY and SMNVEV (reference sequence). V was clipped by 4 bases and J by 4 bases; unmatched bases: 11. CDR3 length: 16 amino acids. In DNA form, the CDR3 reads TGTGCCAGCAGTTCCCAGGGGGCGCAACGGATCTATGGCTACACCTTC. It translates to CASSSQGAQRIYGYTF.

V is TRBV30 and J is TRBJ1-5; TRBD1 aligns across 7 bases. Trimming removed 1 base from V and 7 bases from J; junction bases left unmatched: 10. Germline V gene data show CDR1 as GTSNPN and CDR2 as SVGIG (reference sequence). The CDR3 sequence is 15 residues long. This chain's CDR3 is CAWSEIKGAGQPQHF. For the CDR3, the DNA is TGTGCCTGGAGTGAAATCAAGGGGGCTGGACAGCCCCAGCATTTT.

The rearrangement links TRBV5-1 to TRBJ2-7, with unresolved D. V was pared by 1 base and J by 4 bases, with 12 bases between. The germline V gene has CDR1 SGHRS and CDR2 YFSETQ. This CDR3 contains 14 residues. CDR3 sequence reads: CASSLRGYTYEQYF. In DNA form, the CDR3 reads TGCGCCAGCAGCTTGCGAGGATATACTTACGAGCAGTACTTC.

The chain couples TRBV6-4 to TRBJ1-4; 7 positions match TRBD1. Looked up from germline, CDR1 is MRHNA and CDR2 is SNTAGT. The CDR3 is 19 residues long. V lost 0 bases to trimming and J lost 0 bases; unmatched junction nucleotides: 10. This CDR3 is CASSDSHRGPSATNEKLFF. CDR3 DNA sequence: TGTGCCAGCAGTGACTCACACAGGGGACCGTCAGCAACTAATGAAAAACTGTTTTTT.